The T cell receptor beta chain described here comes from a study of regulatory T cells in long-lasting Graves disease. Study conclusions and caveats: Graves' patients with persistent disease showed TCR diversity lower than patients newly diagnosed.

Many counts were recorded for this clonotype. The antigen is unknown. Indicated time point: newly diagnosed GD, antithyroid drugs for less than 3 months. PBMC-extracted RNA yielded the TCR library. Arm-PCR of CDR3 regions and iRepertoire HTBI primers were used to build TCR beta libraries. TCRdb used MiXCR to reprocess the multiplex PCR reads, holding one entry per CDR3 protein. The sample includes roughly 420,000 distinct CDR3 sequences, less than 20% of them seen just once. CDR1 is SQVTM, CDR2 ANQGSEA, per germline. The germline V and J ends were trimmed by 3 bases and 2 bases, with 12 bases remaining between them. This CDR3 comprises 14 residues.

The sample here was peripheral blood mononuclear cells (PBMCs), taken at new diagnosis, from a patient treated with antithyroid drugs. This sequence originates from a female donor with Graves disease. This sequence joins TRBV29-1 and TRBJ2-3; D is unresolved. The CDR3 region has the DNA TGCAGCGTTGACTCTACAGTCCCCACAGATACGCAGTATTTT. Translating it yields CSVDSTVPTDTQYF.